This T cell receptor (beta chain) was identified during a study of blood T cell repertoires in COVID-19. Across the whole study: Collection of acute and convalescent COVID-19 samples took place in the United States, Italy and Spain. PBMCs, B-cell-depleted T cells, or T cells were the source of the cDNA or gDNA that made up the material.

Authors' methods: Scientists estimated how many nucleated cells there were by amplifying reference gene primers. The repertoire was sequenced with immunoSEQ multiplex PCR; TCRdb's copy has only in-frame clones and lacks some. V and J calls and clone size are copied from that table; D and trimming were computed from the DNA. The sample carries around 270,000 clones, approximately 85% recorded once. V was pared by 6 bases and J by 5 bases, with 8 bases of the junction left unmatched. CDR1 is SGHAT, CDR2 FQNNGV, per germline. The CDR3 runs to 16 residues. The rearrangement joins TRBV11-2 to TRBJ2-1; TRBD2 agrees at 12 bases. The material sequenced was peripheral blood. The sequence was collected from a human donor with COVID-19, enrolled during active disease. The donor label of this sample is uncertain. CDR3 sequence (DNA): TGTGCCAGCAGTTCAACTAGCGGGAGGCCGAACAATGAGCAGTTCTTC. Its protein product is CASSSTSGRPNNEQFF.